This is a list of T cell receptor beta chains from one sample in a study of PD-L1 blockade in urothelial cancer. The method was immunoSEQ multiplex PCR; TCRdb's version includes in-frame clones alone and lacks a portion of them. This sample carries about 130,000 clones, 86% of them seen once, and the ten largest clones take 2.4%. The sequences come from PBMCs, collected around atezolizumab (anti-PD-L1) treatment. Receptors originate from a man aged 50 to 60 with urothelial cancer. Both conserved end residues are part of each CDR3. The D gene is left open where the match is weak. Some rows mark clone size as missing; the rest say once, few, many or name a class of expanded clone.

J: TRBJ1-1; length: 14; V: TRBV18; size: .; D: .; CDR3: CASSSQGLNTEAFF; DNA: TGTGCCAGCTCAAGTCAGGGGCTGAACACTGAAGCTTTCTTT
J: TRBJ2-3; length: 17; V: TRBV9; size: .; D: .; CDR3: CASSAQGQPLSTDTQYF; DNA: TGTGCCAGCAGCGCCCAAGGACAGCCCTTAAGCACAGATACGCAGTATTTT
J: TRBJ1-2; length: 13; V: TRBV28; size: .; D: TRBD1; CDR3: CASSKGQGYGYTF; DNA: TGTGCCAGCAGTAAAGGACAGGGGTACGGCTACACCTTC
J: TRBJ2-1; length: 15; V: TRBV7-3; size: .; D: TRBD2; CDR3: CASSPPRGLDAEQFF; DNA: TGTGCCAGCAGCCCTCCCCGGGGACTAGATGCTGAGCAGTTCTTC
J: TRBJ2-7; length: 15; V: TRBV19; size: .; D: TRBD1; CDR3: CASSGRGQARHEQYF; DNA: TGTGCCAGCTCCGGACGCGGACAGGCGAGGCACGAGCAGTACTTC
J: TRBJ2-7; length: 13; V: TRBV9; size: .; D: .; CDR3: CASSVIDSYEQYF; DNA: TGTGCCAGCAGCGTAATAGATTCCTACGAGCAGTACTTC
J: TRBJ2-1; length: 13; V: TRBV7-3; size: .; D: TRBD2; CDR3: CASSLAGNNEQFF; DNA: TGTGCCAGCAGTCTAGCGGGTAACAATGAGCAGTTCTTC
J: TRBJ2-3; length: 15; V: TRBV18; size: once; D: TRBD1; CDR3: CASSLRQGDTDTQYF; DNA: TGTGCCAGCTCACTGCGACAGGGAGACACAGATACGCAGTATTTT
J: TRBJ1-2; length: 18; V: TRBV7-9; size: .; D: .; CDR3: CASSLGSGDSPSNYGYTF; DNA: TGTGCCAGCAGCTTAGGGAGCGGGGATTCCCCCTCTAACTATGGCTACACCTTC
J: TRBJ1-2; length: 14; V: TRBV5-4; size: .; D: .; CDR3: CASRPPGDGYGYTF; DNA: TGTGCCAGCAGGCCGCCAGGGGACGGCTATGGCTACACCTTC
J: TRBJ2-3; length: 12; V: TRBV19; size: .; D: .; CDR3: CASSIAADTQYF; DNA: TGTGCCAGTAGTATCGCGGCAGATACGCAGTATTTT
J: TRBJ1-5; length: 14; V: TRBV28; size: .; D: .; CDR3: CASSFGGIDQPQHF; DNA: TGTGCCAGCAGTTTTGGGGGGATCGATCAGCCCCAGCATTTT
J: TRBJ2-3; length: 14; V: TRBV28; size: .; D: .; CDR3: CASRRGLSTDTQYF; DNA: TGTGCCAGCAGAAGGGGCCTAAGCACAGATACGCAGTATTTT
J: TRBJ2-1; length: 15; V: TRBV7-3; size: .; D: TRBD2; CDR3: CASSLLAGARGEQFF; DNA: TGTGCCAGCAGCCTACTAGCGGGGGCTCGTGGGGAGCAGTTCTTC
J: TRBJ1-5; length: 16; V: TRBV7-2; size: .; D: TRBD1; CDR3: CASSLLRQGSNQPQHF; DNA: TGTGCCAGCAGCTTACTGCGACAGGGGAGCAATCAGCCCCAGCATTTT
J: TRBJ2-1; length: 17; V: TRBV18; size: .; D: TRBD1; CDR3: CASSSTILRQGYNEQFF; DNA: TGTGCCAGCTCATCGACCATTCTTAGACAGGGGTACAATGAGCAGTTCTTC
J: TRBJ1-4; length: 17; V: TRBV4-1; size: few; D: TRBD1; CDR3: CASSPHSWGTVNEKLFF; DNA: TGCGCCAGCAGCCCCCACTCATGGGGGACAGTTAATGAAAAACTGTTTTTT
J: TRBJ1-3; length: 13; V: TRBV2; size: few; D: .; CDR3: CASSVREANTIYF; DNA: TGTGCCAGCAGTGTCCGGGAGGCAAACACCATATATTTT
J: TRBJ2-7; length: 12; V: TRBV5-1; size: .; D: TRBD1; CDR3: CASSLQGKEQYF; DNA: TGCGCCAGCAGCCTACAGGGGAAGGAGCAGTACTTC
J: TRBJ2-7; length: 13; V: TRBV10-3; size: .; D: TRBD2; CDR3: CATRAGLAGEQYF; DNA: TGTGCCACTCGGGCGGGACTAGCGGGCGAGCAGTACTTC
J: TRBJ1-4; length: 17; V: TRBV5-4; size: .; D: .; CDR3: CASSASLSSDGSEKLFF; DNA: TGTGCCAGCAGCGCAAGCCTTTCCTCCGACGGGAGCGAAAAACTGTTTTTT
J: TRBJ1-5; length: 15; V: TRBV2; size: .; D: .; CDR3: CASTRISGVGQPQHF; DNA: TGTGCCAGCACCCGTATATCGGGGGTGGGACAGCCCCAGCATTTT
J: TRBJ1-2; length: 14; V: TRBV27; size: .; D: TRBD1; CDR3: CASSPRQGARGYTF; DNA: TGTGCCAGCTCCCCTAGACAGGGGGCGCGGGGCTACACCTTC
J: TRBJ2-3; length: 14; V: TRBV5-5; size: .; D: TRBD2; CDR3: CASSSAGVSNTQYF; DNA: TGTGCCAGCAGCTCGGCGGGAGTATCGAATACGCAGTATTTT
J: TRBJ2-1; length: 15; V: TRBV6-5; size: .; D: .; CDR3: CASSYSGPTYNEQFF; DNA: TGTGCCAGCAGTTACTCGGGCCCGACGTACAATGAGCAGTTCTTC
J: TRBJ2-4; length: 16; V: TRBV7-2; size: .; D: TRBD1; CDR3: CASSRGGQGQENIQYF; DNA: TGTGCCAGCAGCCGAGGGGGACAGGGACAAGAAAACATTCAGTACTTC
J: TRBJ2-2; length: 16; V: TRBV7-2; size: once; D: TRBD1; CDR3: CASSVNPGGAGGELFF; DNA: TGTGCCAGCAGCGTAAACCCAGGGGGCGCCGGCGGGGAGCTGTTTTTT
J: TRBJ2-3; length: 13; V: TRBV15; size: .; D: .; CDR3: CATSRDRTDTQYF; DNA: TGTGCCACCAGCAGAGATAGAACAGATACGCAGTATTTT
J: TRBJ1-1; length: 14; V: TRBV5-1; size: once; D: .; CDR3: CATALRGGENEAFF; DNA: TGCGCCACCGCCCTGAGGGGGGGCGAGAATGAAGCTTTCTTT
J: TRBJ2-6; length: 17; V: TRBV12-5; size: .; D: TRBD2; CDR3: CASGFSSGSSGANVLTF; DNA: TGTGCTAGTGGCTTTTCTAGCGGGAGCTCTGGGGCCAACGTCCTGACTTTC
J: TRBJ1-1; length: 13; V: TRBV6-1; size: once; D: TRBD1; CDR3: CASSSQGFQLAFF; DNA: TGTGCCAGCAGTTCACAGGGGTTTCAGTTAGCTTTCTTT
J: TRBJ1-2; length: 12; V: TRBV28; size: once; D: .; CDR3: CASSFRDYGYTF; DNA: TGTGCCAGCAGTTTCCGGGATTACGGCTACACCTTC
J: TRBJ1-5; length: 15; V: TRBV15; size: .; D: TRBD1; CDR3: CATSRPGTGNQPQHF; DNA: TGTGCCACCAGCAGACCAGGGACAGGGAATCAGCCCCAGCATTTT
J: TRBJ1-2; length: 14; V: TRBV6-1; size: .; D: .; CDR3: CASSALQGGYGYTF; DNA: TGTGCCAGCAGTGCGCTACAGGGCGGCTATGGCTACACCTTC
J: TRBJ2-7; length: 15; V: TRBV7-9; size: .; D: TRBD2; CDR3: CASSLYLAGEAEQYF; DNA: TGTGCCAGCAGCTTGTATTTAGCGGGAGAGGCGGAGCAGTACTTC
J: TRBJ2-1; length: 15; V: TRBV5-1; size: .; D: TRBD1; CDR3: CASSKRDRASNEQFF; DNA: TGCGCCAGCAGCAAGAGAGACAGGGCCAGCAATGAGCAGTTCTTC
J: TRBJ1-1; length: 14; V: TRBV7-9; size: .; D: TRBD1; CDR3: CASSRQGALTEAFF; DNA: TGTGCCAGCAGCCGACAGGGGGCTCTAACTGAAGCTTTCTTT
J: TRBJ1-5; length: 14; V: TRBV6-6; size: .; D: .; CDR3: CASSNSGGRQPQHF; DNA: TGTGCCAGCAGTAACAGCGGGGGGCGTCAGCCCCAGCATTTT